The 2 T cell receptor beta chains below were found in one sample sequenced in a study of pediatric ulcerative colitis. Clones were sequenced by immunoSEQ multiplex PCR, and TCRdb holds only the in-frame ones, with some missing. Here the sample spans approximately 5,000 clones, roughly nine tenths being singletons. Sequencing input: blood. These receptors came from a boy between 10 and 17 years old with mild ulcerative colitis.

The chain joins TRBV6-6 to TRBJ1-5, with a tentative D call TRBD1 (6 bases). The CDR3 length is 15 residues. CDR1 MNHNY and CDR2 SVGAGI come from the germline V gene (reference sequence). V was shortened by 6 bases and J by 4 bases, with 16 bases between the two germline ends. As DNA, the CDR3 is TGTGCCAGCAGGCCACTTCCCGGGACAAATCAGCCCCAGCATTTT. Protein: CASRPLPGTNQPQHF.

This clone appeared a few times. V and J are TRBV5-6 and TRBJ1-5, with a weak D call TRBD1 (5 bases). With 4 bases removed from V and 0 bases from J, the gap between germline ends came to 11 bases. There are 15 residues in the CDR3. The germline CDR1 and CDR2 sequences are SGHDT and YYEEEE. The DNA for the CDR3 is TGTGCCAGCAGCGGAGGGACTCCTAGCAATCAGCCCCAGCATTTT. Its protein product is CASSGGTPSNQPQHF. Full variable domain (missing parts from reference TRBV5-6 and TRBJ1-5): DAGVTQSPTHLIKTRGQQVTLRCSPKSGHDTVSWYQQALGQGPQFIFQYYEEEERQRGNFPDRFSGHQFPNYSSELNVNALLLGDSALYLCASSGGTPSNQPQHFGDGTRLSIL.